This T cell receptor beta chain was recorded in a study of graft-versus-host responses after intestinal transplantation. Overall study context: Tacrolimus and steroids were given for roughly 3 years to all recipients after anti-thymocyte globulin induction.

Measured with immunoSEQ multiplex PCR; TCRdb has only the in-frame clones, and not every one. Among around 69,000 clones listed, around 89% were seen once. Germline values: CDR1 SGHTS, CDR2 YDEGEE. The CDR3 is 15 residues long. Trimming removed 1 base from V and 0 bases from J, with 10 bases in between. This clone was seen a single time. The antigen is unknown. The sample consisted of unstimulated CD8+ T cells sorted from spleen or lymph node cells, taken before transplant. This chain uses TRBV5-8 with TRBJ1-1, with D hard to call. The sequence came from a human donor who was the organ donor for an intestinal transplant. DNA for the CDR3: TGTGCCAGCAGCTTGCCAGGAAGAATGAACACTGAAGCTTTCTTT. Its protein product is CASSLPGRMNTEAFF. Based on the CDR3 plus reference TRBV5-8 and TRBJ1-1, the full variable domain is EAGVTQSPTHLIKTRGQQATLRCSPISGHTSVYWYQQALGLGLQFLLWYDEGEERNRGNFPPRFSGRQFPNYSSELNVNALELEDSALYLCASSLPGRMNTEAFFGQGTRLTVV.